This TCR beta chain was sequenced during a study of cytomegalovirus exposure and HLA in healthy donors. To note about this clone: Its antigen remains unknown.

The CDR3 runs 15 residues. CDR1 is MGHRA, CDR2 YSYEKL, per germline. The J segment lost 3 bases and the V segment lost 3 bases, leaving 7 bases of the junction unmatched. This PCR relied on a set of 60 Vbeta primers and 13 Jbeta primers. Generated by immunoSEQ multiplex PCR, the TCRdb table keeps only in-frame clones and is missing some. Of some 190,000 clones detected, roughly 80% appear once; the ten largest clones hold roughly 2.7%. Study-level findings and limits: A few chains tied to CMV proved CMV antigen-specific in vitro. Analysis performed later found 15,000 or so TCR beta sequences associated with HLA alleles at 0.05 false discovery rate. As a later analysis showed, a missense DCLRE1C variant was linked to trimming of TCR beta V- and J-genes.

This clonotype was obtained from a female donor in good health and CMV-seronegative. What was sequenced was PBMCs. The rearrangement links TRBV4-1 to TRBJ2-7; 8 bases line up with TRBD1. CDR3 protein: CASSHPGQGIYEQYF. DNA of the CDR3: TGCGCCAGCAGCCACCCAGGACAGGGTATCTACGAGCAGTACTTC.